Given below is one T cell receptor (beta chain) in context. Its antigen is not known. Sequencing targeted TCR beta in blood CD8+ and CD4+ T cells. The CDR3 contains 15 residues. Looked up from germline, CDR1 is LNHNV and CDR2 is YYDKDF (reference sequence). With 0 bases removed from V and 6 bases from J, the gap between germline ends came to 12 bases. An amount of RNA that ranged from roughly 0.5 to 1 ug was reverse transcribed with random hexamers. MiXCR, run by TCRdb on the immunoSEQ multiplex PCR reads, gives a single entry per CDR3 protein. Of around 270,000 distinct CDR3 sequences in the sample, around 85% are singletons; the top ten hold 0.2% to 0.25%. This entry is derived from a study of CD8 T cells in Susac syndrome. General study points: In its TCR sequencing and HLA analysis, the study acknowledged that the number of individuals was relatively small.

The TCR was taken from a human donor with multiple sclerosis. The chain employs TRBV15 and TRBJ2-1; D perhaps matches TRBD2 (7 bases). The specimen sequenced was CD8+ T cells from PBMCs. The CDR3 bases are TGTGCCACCAGCAGAGATAGGGCGGGGGCCAATGAGCAGTTCTTC. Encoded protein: CATSRDRAGANEQFF. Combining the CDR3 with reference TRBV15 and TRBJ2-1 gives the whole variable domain DAMVIQNPRYQVTQFGKPVTLSCSQTLNHNVMYWYQQKSSQAPKLLFHYYDKDFNNEADTPDNFQSRRPNTSFCFLDIRSPGLGDTAMYLCATSRDRAGANEQFFGPGTRLTVL.